These 19 T cell receptor beta chains were sequenced from one sample in a study of blood T cell repertoires in COVID-19. TCRdb keeps only in-frame clones here, not all; method: immunoSEQ multiplex PCR. The table has 160,000 or so clones, just over 90% seen once; the top ten hold approximately 2%. The specimen was peripheral blood. The receptors derive from a woman in her sixties or seventies with COVID-19, enrolled during active disease.

The chain combines TRBV7-2 with TRBJ1-5; no reliable D call. Trimming removed 4 bases at V and 7 bases at J, with 17 bases between. The germline CDR1 and CDR2 sequences are SGHTA and FQGNSA. This CDR3 is built from 15 residues. CDR3 coding DNA: TGTGCCAGCAGCTCGGATGAGATTGGAGGGCAGCCCCAGCATTTT. Translated: CASSSDEIGGQPQHF. The variable domain in full, with the rest retrieved from reference TRBV7-2 and TRBJ1-5, is GAGVSQSPSNKVTEKGKDVELRCDPISGHTALYWYRQSLGQGLEFLIYFQGNSAPDKSGLPSDRFSAERTGGSVSTLTIQRTQQEDSAVYLCASSSDEIGGQPQHFGDGTRLSIL.

A single count supports this clone. The rearrangement joins TRBV5-4 to TRBJ2-3; 8 nucleotides align to TRBD2. The CDR3 totals 15 residues. V lost 5 bases, J lost 0 bases, and 5 bases stayed unmatched. The germline V gene encodes CDR1 SGHNT and CDR2 YYREEE (reference sequence). Written as DNA, the CDR3 is TGTGCCAGCAGACACGGGGGGGAGAGCACAGATACGCAGTATTTT. It yields the protein CASRHGGESTDTQYF.

The gene calls are TRBV20-1 and TRBJ1-5; D unresolved. Germline V CDR1 and CDR2: DFQATT, SNEGSKA (reference sequence). The ends were cut back, 0 bases at V and 11 bases at J, with 8 bases in the middle. The CDR3 is 11 amino acids. The CDR3: CSARDYRAQHF. The CDR3 DNA follows: TGCAGTGCTAGAGATTACCGGGCCCAGCATTTT.

The chain has TRBV28 and TRBJ1-5; 8 bases agree with TRBD1. V lost 1 base to trimming and J lost 3 bases; unmatched junction nucleotides: 2. The CDR3 totals 15 residues. CDR1 and CDR2 from the germline V gene are MDHEN and SYDVKM. Here the CDR3 reads CASSLLDRDNQPQHF. In DNA form, the CDR3 reads TGTGCCAGCAGTTTATTGGACAGGGACAATCAGCCCCAGCATTTT.

This sequence joins TRBV4-2 and TRBJ1-2; D is undetermined. Per the germline V gene, CDR1 is LGHNA and CDR2 is YNFKEQ. V was trimmed by 3 bases and J by 2 bases, leaving 10 bases between them. This CDR3 comprises 14 residues. The CDR3 coding sequence is TGTGCCAGCAGCCATGACAACTTCAACTATGGCTACACCTTC. Translation: CASSHDNFNYGYTF.

The rearrangement uses TRBV2 and TRBJ2-5, with TRBD1 matching over 10 bases. CDR3 length equals 14 residues. CDR1 and CDR2 (germline): SNHLY, FYNNEI. The trim removed 4 bases at V and 4 bases at J, leaving 3 bases unmatched. The CDR3 reads CASSGTGGRETQYF. The CDR3 DNA reads TGTGCCAGCAGTGGGACAGGGGGTCGAGAGACCCAGTACTTC.

The V call is TRBV18, the J call TRBJ1-1; 7 bases align to TRBD1. The CDR3 length is 14 residues. The V gene end was trimmed by 3 bases and the J gene end by 10 bases; junction bases not matched to a gene: 11. Germline assignment: CDR1 KGHSH and CDR2 LQKENI. This CDR3 reads CASSPLQGNSGAFF. DNA for the CDR3: TGTGCCAGCTCACCGTTACAGGGGAATTCAGGAGCTTTCTTT.

This clone was detected only once. The gene calls are TRBV5-1 and TRBJ1-4; D gene unclear. The CDR3 spans 16 residues. The V gene lost 2 bases and the J gene lost 2 bases, with 13 bases spanning the gap. Per the germline V gene, CDR1 is SGHRS and CDR2 is YFSETQ. CDR3 sequence: CASSLAPPGTNEKLFF. CDR3 in DNA: TGCGCCAGCAGCTTAGCCCCCCCGGGGACTAATGAAAAACTGTTTTTT.

This clone was seen only a few times. The genes are TRBV6-2 or TRBV6-3 and TRBJ1-2; D ambiguous. From germline, CDR1 is MNHEY and CDR2 SVGEGT. The length of the CDR3 is 15 residues. V lost 0 bases and J lost 4, with 12 bases in between. The CDR3 region is CASSYSSSGLYGYTF. CDR3 nucleotide sequence: TGTGCCAGCAGTTACTCGTCCAGCGGGCTCTATGGCTACACCTTC.

This rearrangement joins TRBV9 to TRBJ1-2; 10 bases map to TRBD1. V shed 4 bases, J shed 5 bases, and the junction held 8 bases outside the gene matches. Germline V gives CDR1 SGDLS, CDR2 YYNGEE. CDR3 length: 15 residues. In DNA form, the CDR3 reads TGTGCCAGCAGCCGTCCGGGACAGGGGCCTTATGGCTACACCTTC. Residues: CASSRPGQGPYGYTF.

The chain recombines TRBV6-6 with TRBJ2-5, with TRBD2 identical over 13 bases. The CDR3 totals 18 residues. Germline V gene lookup returns CDR1 MNHNY and CDR2 SVGAGI (reference sequence). V lost 5 bases and J lost 1; bases outside the gene matches: 10. Here the CDR3 DNA reads TGTGCCAGCAGTCCGGGACAGCGACTAGCGGGGGGCCAAGAGACCCAGTACTTC. The encoded protein is CASSPGQRLAGGQETQYF.

V and J are TRBV3-1 (or the pseudogene TRBV3-2) and TRBJ1-2; 9 nucleotides match TRBD1. Germline values: CDR1 LGHDT, CDR2 YNNKEL (reference sequence). The CDR3 totals 13 residues. V trimming: 6 bases; J trimming: 7 bases; junction bases outside the gene matches: 6. The CDR3 bases are TGTGCCAGCAGACAGGGGGCGCTGGGTGGCTACACCTTC. It specifies CASRQGALGGYTF.

This chain links TRBV30 with TRBJ1-2; possibly TRBD1 for D (6 bases). Per germline, CDR1 GTSNPN and CDR2 SVGIG (reference sequence). CDR3 length: 11 residues. Deletions cut 8 bases from V and 4 bases from J, with 11 bases between. CDR3 bases: TGTGCCAAGGACAGCCTCTATGGCTACACCTTC. It encodes CAKDSLYGYTF.

The J gene is TRBJ1-2, the V gene TRBV9; TRBD1 is a possible D gene (6 bases). CDR1 is SGDLS and CDR2 is YYNGEE in the germline V gene. The CDR3 consists of 13 residues. Trimming took 2 bases from V and 8 from J, leaving 13 bases between them. As DNA, the CDR3 is TGTGCCAGCAGCGTCTATGGGGGCAGGGGCTACACCTTC. Encoded protein: CASSVYGGRGYTF.

The rearrangement uses TRBV19 and TRBJ1-5; no firm D call. V was clipped by 0 bases and J by 3 bases, with 12 bases between them. The CDR3 totals 16 residues. Germline CDR1 and CDR2: LNHDA and SQIVND (reference sequence). CDR3 nucleotide sequence: TGTGCCAGTAGTATAGAAGAGGTGGCAGACAATCAGCCCCAGCATTTT. This sequence encodes CASSIEEVADNQPQHF.

V gene TRBV5-8 combines with J gene TRBJ1-1; perhaps TRBD1 as D (6 bases). Trimming shortened V by 0 bases and J by 10 bases, and 16 bases separated the two germline ends. The CDR3 is 14 amino acids. Germline V lookup: CDR1 SGHTS, CDR2 YDEGEE. The CDR3 DNA sequence: TGTGCCAGCAGCTTGGGCCAAGGGGGAGTGAGAGCTTTCTTT. Its translation: CASSLGQGGVRAFF.

The rearrangement uses TRBV7-2 and TRBJ1-1; D ambiguous. The CDR3 sequence is 13 residues long. V lost 4 bases and J 7 bases, leaving 13 bases between the germline ends. The germline V gene has CDR1 SGHTA and CDR2 FQGNSA. CDR3 bases: TGTGCCAGCAGCTGGAAACCGGGAGATGAAGCTTTCTTT. This translates into CASSWKPGDEAFF.

V is TRBV27 and J is TRBJ1-1; D ambiguous. CDR3 length equals 12 residues. Germline lookup yields CDR1 MNHEY and CDR2 SMNVEV (reference sequence). V gave up 11 bases and J gave up 2 bases, with 12 bases separating them. CDR3 sequence: CASGRGNTEAFF. Written as DNA, the CDR3 is TGTGCCTCCGGTCGGGGAAACACTGAAGCTTTCTTT.

This clone was detected once. The rearrangement uses TRBV19 and TRBJ2-6; D perhaps matches TRBD1 (5 bases). The CDR3 is 17 amino acids. Between the trimmed V and J ends, which lost 7 bases and 1 base, there was a span of 17 bases. Germline CDR1 and CDR2: LNHDA and SQIVND (reference sequence). CDR3 bases: TGTGCCAGTAACAACCCGAGCTACAGGTCTGGGGCCAACGTCCTGACTTTC. This translates into CASNNPSYRSGANVLTF.